The clone carrying this T cell receptor beta chain was seen ten or more times. Antigen specificity is unknown. This record comes from a study of CD8+CD57+ T cells in acquired aplastic anemia. General study points: Patients and controls shared twenty-nine CD8+ CDR3 sequences.

CDR3 and TCR beta VDJ profiling relied on genomic DNA as the template. One entry per CDR3 protein results from TCRdb running MiXCR on the reads. The sample includes hundreds of thousands of distinct CDR3 sequences, around 30% seen only once; the top ten take roughly 0.8%. Germline V gene data show CDR1 as SNHLY and CDR2 as FYNNEI. The CDR3 length is 13 residues. Deletions cut 7 bases from V and 6 bases from J, with 12 bases between. Previously, flow cytometry had revealed CD8+CD57+ cell expansion in the patients chosen for sequencing. The blood sampling took place in patients who had so far received no therapy.

The V gene is TRBV2, the J gene TRBJ1-4; no clear D gene. Sequencing input: sorted CD4+, CD8+, or CD8+CD57+ T cells (not recorded which) from PBMCs. This TCR was sampled from a human donor with aplastic anemia. In nucleotides, the CDR3 is TGTGCCAGCACCCGGACGGATTATGAAAAACTGTTTTTT. It encodes CASTRTDYEKLFF.